One T cell receptor (beta chain) is described in this entry. Its antigen is undetermined. This CDR3 contains 16 residues. From germline, CDR1 is MNHNS and CDR2 SASEGT. Trimming took 5 bases from V and 5 from J; bases not matched to a gene: 6. The Oncomine TCR Beta short-read assay was what sequenced the DNA obtained from cultured CD4+ T cells. TCRdb independently ran MiXCR on the PCR reads; one entry per CDR3 protein. Seen here are under 15,000 distinct CDR3 sequences, about 44% observed once, and the top ten hold approximately 15%. Treatment of the sample: roughly ten-day PBMC culture with coronavirus spike peptide pools or control peptides (ViraFEST assay). These data originate in a study of vaccination and CD4 T cells after COVID-19. Study summary: Collection of post-COVID samples occurred a median approximately 94 days after diagnosis, spanning a range of 35 to 161. Overlapping spike peptides of SARS-CoV-2, HCoV-NL63, HCoV-OC43 and HCoV-229E were used, and cells were stimulated with them. Findings and limits, study-wide: Spike mono-reactivity was evident in 304 of the 307 vaccine-specific clones derived from convalescent patients.

Sequencing was done on a sample of CD4+ T cells from blood, cultured in vitro. The genes are TRBV6-1 and TRBJ2-3; 14 nucleotides agree with TRBD2. The source is a human donor who had recovered from COVID-19. For the CDR3, the DNA is TGTGCCAGCAGTACTACCGGGACTAGCGGGAGAGATACGCAGTATTTT. Translation: CASSTTGTSGRDTQYF.